These 10 T cell receptor beta chains share one sample of origin, sequenced in a study of cytomegalovirus exposure and HLA in healthy donors. The PCR contained 60 Vbeta and 13 Jbeta primers. Only in-frame clones appear in the TCRdb table, and some are missing; sequencing was by immunoSEQ multiplex PCR. The data show a few hundred thousand clones, around 80% seen once. The source material was PBMCs. The receptors originated from a woman aged 60 to 75 in good health and CMV-seropositive.

V usage is TRBV21-1 and J usage is TRBJ1-6. TRBV21-1 has pseudogene status. This CDR3 is 12 amino acids long. CDR3 amino acids: CASSYYLFPLHF. Written as DNA, the CDR3 is TGTGCCAGCAGCTACTACCTGTTCCCCCTCCACTTT.

This chain links TRBV15 with TRBJ1-3; 7 bases line up with TRBD1. Germline CDR1 is LNHNV and CDR2 is YYDKDF (reference sequence). Trimming cost V 2 bases and J 4 bases; bases outside gene matches: 5. The CDR3 is 15 residues long. The CDR3 sequence is CATSRPTGAGNTIYF. In DNA form, the CDR3 reads TGTGCCACCAGCAGACCCACAGGGGCCGGAAACACCATATATTTT.

The CDR3, as DNA: TGTGCCAGCAGCTCCCAAGCCCTCTATGGCTACACCTTC. Translation: CASSSQALYGYTF. The chain employs TRBV5-6 and TRBJ1-2; D gene unclear. V dropped 3 bases and J dropped 4 bases, with 10 bases sitting between them. This CDR3 has 13 amino acids. Germline values: CDR1 SGHDT, CDR2 YYEEEE. Filled out from reference TRBV5-6 and TRBJ1-2, the complete variable domain reads DAGVTQSPTHLIKTRGQQVTLRCSPKSGHDTVSWYQQALGQGPQFIFQYYEEEERQRGNFPDRFSGHQFPNYSSELNVNALLLGDSALYLCASSSQALYGYTFGSGTRLTVV.

V usage is TRBV15 and J usage is TRBJ1-2; D might be TRBD1 (5 bases). Trimming removed 1 base at V and 3 bases at J, with 15 bases between. The CDR3 totals 16 residues. CDR1 is LNHNV, CDR2 YYDKDF, per germline (reference sequence). The CDR3 DNA follows: TGTGCCACCAGCAGAGTGGGTCGCGGGGCTGACTATGGCTACACCTTC. It codes for CATSRVGRGADYGYTF.

The chain combines TRBV6-5 with TRBJ1-1; TRBD1 is a possible D gene (6 bases). Per germline, CDR1 MNHEY and CDR2 SVGAGI. The CDR3 extends over 13 amino acids. Trimming shortened V by 11 bases and J by 1 base, and 14 bases separated the two germline ends. CDR3 in DNA: TGTGCCTCTAGAGGCAGGGGGAACACTGAAGCTTTCTTT. Encoded protein: CASRGRGNTEAFF.

The rearrangement links TRBV7-2 to TRBJ1-2; 12 positions agree with TRBD1. CDR1 and CDR2 (germline): SGHTA, FQGNSA. CDR3 length: 14 amino acids. The ends lost 5 bases at V and 8 bases at J; junction bases unmatched: 6. Here the CDR3 DNA reads TGTGCCAGCAGCGCCGGGACAGGGGGCCTGGGCTACACCTTC. The encoded protein is CASSAGTGGLGYTF.

The chain combines TRBV7-2 with TRBJ2-3, with D maybe TRBD2 (5 bases). Germline lookup yields CDR1 SGHTA and CDR2 FQGNSA. CDR3 size: 13 residues. The V and J ends lost 5 bases and 5 bases respectively, with 11 bases between them. CDR3 region: CASSLRRRDTQYF. The CDR3 nucleotides read TGTGCCAGCAGCCTACGGAGGAGAGATACGCAGTATTTT.

The chain carries TRBV27 and TRBJ1-1; the match to TRBD1 covers 7 bases. V was clipped by 0 bases and J by 0 bases; unmatched bases: 1. The CDR3 extends over 15 amino acids. Germline V lookup: CDR1 MNHEY, CDR2 SMNVEV (reference sequence). The CDR3 nucleotides read TGTGCCAGCAGTTTATCGGGACAGTTGAACACTGAAGCTTTCTTT. This gives the protein CASSLSGQLNTEAFF.

This clone has just one count. The chain employs TRBV15 and TRBJ1-3; perhaps TRBD1 as D (6 bases). CDR1 is LNHNV, CDR2 YYDKDF, per germline (reference sequence). CDR3 length equals 15 residues. Trimming removed 0 bases from V and 4 bases from J, with 10 bases in between. CDR3 residues: CATSRDPGAGNTIYF. The CDR3 DNA reads TGTGCCACCAGCAGAGATCCAGGGGCCGGAAACACCATATATTTT.

This clone occurred once. The V and J genes are TRBV18 and TRBJ1-5; D possibly corresponds to TRBD1 (6 bases). V lost 6 bases to trimming and J lost 6 bases, with 12 bases between them. Germline V gene lookup returns CDR1 KGHSH and CDR2 LQKENI. The length of the CDR3 is 13 residues. CDR3: CASSAQQGQPQHF. The CDR3 DNA reads TGTGCCAGCTCTGCGCAACAGGGTCAGCCCCAGCATTTT.